Below, 26 T cell receptor beta chains from the same sample are listed, as sequenced in a study of PD-1 blockade in classical Hodgkin lymphoma. Only in-frame clones appear in the TCRdb table, and some are missing; sequencing was by immunoSEQ multiplex PCR. The sample contains 100,000 or so clones, 90% of which appear only once. Time point specified: cycle 4 day 1 (C4D1), after about 6 weeks of nivolumab. In every patient, relapse followed autologous stem cell transplantation, while exposure to brentuximab vedotin differed. The input for sequencing was peripheral blood mononuclear cells (PBMCs), taken before the fourth cycle of nivolumab. Source of these receptors: a human donor with classical Hodgkin lymphoma.

The chain employs TRBV5-1 and TRBJ2-7; maybe TRBD2 (6 bases). The V and J ends lost 3 bases and 4 bases respectively, with 14 bases between them. Germline V gene lookup returns CDR1 SGHRS and CDR2 YFSETQ. The CDR3 sequence is 14 residues long. This CDR3 reads CASSWAGSEYEQYF. The CDR3 nucleotides are TGCGCCAGCAGCTGGGCGGGGAGTGAGTACGAGCAGTACTTC.

The chain is built from TRBV30 and TRBJ1-2; the D is unclear. CDR3 length: 12 amino acids. Germline V gene data show CDR1 as GTSNPN and CDR2 as SVGIG (reference sequence). V was cut by 0 bases and J by 6 bases, with 8 bases left in between. The chain's CDR3 is CAWSVGGNGYTF. CDR3 coding DNA: TGTGCCTGGAGTGTCGGTGGGAATGGCTACACCTTC.

V usage is TRBV5-8 and J usage is TRBJ1-3; D gene ambiguous. The V gene lost 4 bases and the J gene lost 0 bases, with 14 bases spanning the gap. CDR1 SGHTS and CDR2 YDEGEE come from the germline V gene. CDR3 length: 16 residues. The CDR3 loop reads CASSLNRKLSGNTIYF. In nucleotides, the CDR3 is TGTGCCAGCAGCCTTAATAGGAAGCTCTCTGGAAACACCATATATTTT.

This chain connects TRBV19 to TRBJ2-6; D is unresolved. V dropped 1 base and J dropped 5 bases, with 3 bases sitting between them. The CDR3 loop spans 13 amino acids. CDR1 and CDR2 from the germline V gene are LNHDA and SQIVND (reference sequence). Written as DNA, the CDR3 is TGTGCCAGTAGTATAGCCAGGGCCAACGTCCTGACTTTC. Translated: CASSIARANVLTF.

This chain joins TRBV9 and TRBJ2-3; possible D gene TRBD1, 6 bases. Germline CDR1 and CDR2: SGDLS and YYNGEE. The germline V and J ends were trimmed by 5 bases and 1 base, with 14 bases remaining between them. The CDR3 consists of 15 residues. In nucleotides, the CDR3 is TGTGCCAGCAGGGCTACAGGGTCTGGCACAGATACGCAGTATTTT. Its protein is CASRATGSGTDTQYF.

The chain is built from TRBV7-8 and TRBJ1-1; 8 nucleotides line up with TRBD1. Germline lookup yields CDR1 SGHVS and CDR2 FQNEAQ. After removal of 2 bases from V and 11 bases from J, the junction contained 13 bases not matched to a gene. CDR3 length equals 15 residues. The CDR3 nucleotides read TGTGCCAGCAGCTTACCTCAGGGGACAGGTTTGGATGCTTTCTTT. As protein: CASSLPQGTGLDAFF.

The rearrangement uses TRBV11-2 and TRBJ2-1; weak D call: TRBD2 (6 bases). The length of the CDR3 is 14 residues. Germline assignment: CDR1 SGHAT and CDR2 FQNNGV. V lost 1 base and J lost 7, with 11 bases in between. The DNA of the CDR3 is TGTGCCAGCAGCTTAGGTCGGGCGGGGAATGAGCAGTTCTTC. Translated, it gives CASSLGRAGNEQFF.

The chain is built from TRBV4-3 and TRBJ1-3; a weak D match, TRBD1 (5 bases). Germline CDR1 LGHNA, CDR2 YSLEER. The CDR3 consists of 13 residues. The ends were cut back, 5 bases at V and 4 bases at J, with 9 bases in the middle. The CDR3 loop reads CASSARTGNTIYF. The DNA of the CDR3 is TGCGCCAGCAGCGCCAGGACAGGAAACACCATATATTTT.

V usage is TRBV4-1 and J usage is TRBJ2-3; TRBD2 is a possible D gene (6 bases). Germline values: CDR1 MGHRA, CDR2 YSYEKL. The CDR3 totals 15 residues. Deletions cut 1 base from V and 4 bases from J, with 12 bases between. CDR3 in amino acids: CASSQGPSVADTQYF. The CDR3 region has the DNA TGCGCCAGCAGCCAAGGCCCTAGCGTAGCAGATACGCAGTATTTT.

The chain joins TRBV6-1 to TRBJ1-5; 9 bases fit TRBD1. Trimming removed 3 bases from V and 6 bases from J; junction bases left unmatched: 3. In germline, CDR1 is MNHNS, CDR2 SASEGT. This CDR3 spans 14 amino acids. The CDR3 DNA follows: TGTGCCAGCAGTGAGGGGACAGGGTTTCAGCCCCAGCATTTT. The encoded protein is CASSEGTGFQPQHF.

The rearrangement uses TRBV27 and TRBJ2-2; D is unclear. Per the germline V gene, CDR1 is MNHEY and CDR2 is SMNVEV (reference sequence). V was shortened by 7 bases and J by 0 bases, with 9 bases between the two germline ends. The CDR3 is made up of 14 amino acids. CDR3 sequence (DNA): TGTGCCAGCAATTCTTACCCGAACACCGGGGAGCTGTTTTTT. This translates into CASNSYPNTGELFF.

The V call is TRBV21-1, the J call TRBJ2-1; TRBD1, the D gene given by the table, was not confirmed from the DNA. TRBV21-1 is flagged as a pseudogene. The CDR3 contains 15 residues. CDR3 in DNA: TGTGCCAGCACCAAATGGGACAGGGGCAAGAATGAGCAGTTCTTC. Amino acids: CASTKWDRGKNEQFF.

The rearrangement links TRBV9 to TRBJ2-5; 9 bases align to TRBD2. The CDR3 extends over 15 amino acids. Trimming at V came to 0 bases and at J to 5 bases, leaving 5 bases not matched to a gene. From germline, CDR1 is SGDLS and CDR2 YYNGEE. CDR3 residues: CASSVVGLAPETQYF. The DNA for the CDR3 is TGTGCCAGCAGCGTAGTGGGACTAGCCCCCGAGACCCAGTACTTC.

This clone was observed a single time. The V and J genes are TRBV18 and TRBJ2-7; TRBD2 matches 7 bases. The length of the CDR3 is 14 residues. Germline lookup yields CDR1 KGHSH and CDR2 LQKENI. The V and J ends lost 1 base and 6 bases, in that order; junction bases with no gene match: 6. As DNA, the CDR3 is TGTGCCAGCTCACCACGGGAGGGTGTCGGCGAGCAGTACTTC. Translation: CASSPREGVGEQYF.

The chain employs TRBV30 and TRBJ2-6; 10 positions match TRBD1. The CDR3 is 18 residues long. The J segment lost 2 bases and the V segment lost 4 bases, leaving 11 bases of the junction unmatched. CDR1 and CDR2 (germline): GTSNPN, SVGIG (reference sequence). CDR3 sequence reads: CAWKRIDRGLTGANVLTF. CDR3 DNA sequence: TGTGCCTGGAAAAGAATAGACAGGGGGCTAACTGGGGCCAACGTCCTGACTTTC.

The chain carries TRBV27 and TRBJ2-7; 12 bases match TRBD2. V shed 5 bases and J 2 bases; nucleotides not matched to a gene: 1. Germline V lookup: CDR1 MNHEY, CDR2 SMNVEV (reference sequence). This CDR3 region has 14 residues. The CDR3 protein is CASSGLAGPYEQYF. The CDR3 nucleotides are TGTGCCAGCAGTGGACTAGCGGGGCCCTACGAGCAGTACTTC.

The genes are TRBV28 and TRBJ1-1; D is uncertain. This CDR3 has 14 amino acids. V gave up 4 bases and J gave up 0 bases, with 9 bases separating them. Germline V gene lookup returns CDR1 MDHEN and CDR2 SYDVKM. The DNA for the CDR3 is TGTGCCAGCAGTTCGAGCAGTATGAACACTGAAGCTTTCTTT. It is translated as CASSSSSMNTEAFF. Combining the CDR3 with reference TRBV28 and TRBJ1-1 gives the whole variable domain DVKVTQSSRYLVKRTGEKVFLECVQDMDHENMFWYRQDPGLGLRLIYFSYDVKMKEKGDIPEGYSVSREKKERFSLILESASTNQTSMYLCASSSSSMNTEAFFGQGTRLTVV.

This clone was observed once. The chain employs TRBV5-4 and TRBJ2-7; the D gene is possibly TRBD1 (5 bases). Trimming removed 1 base at V and 6 bases at J, with 14 bases between. Germline V gene sequence: CDR1 SGHNT, CDR2 YYREEE (reference sequence). CDR3 length: 14 residues. CDR3 amino acids: CASSLNRTLGEQYF. CDR3 sequence (DNA): TGTGCCAGCAGCTTGAACAGGACCCTAGGCGAGCAGTACTTC.

The chain couples TRBV18 to TRBJ2-1; a weak D match, TRBD1 (6 bases). This CDR3 spans 13 amino acids. Between the trimmed V and J ends, which lost 1 base and 7 bases, there was a span of 8 bases. The germline gives CDR1 KGHSH, CDR2 LQKENI. CDR3 nucleotides: TGTGCCAGCTCACCACTAGGGGGAAATGAGCAGTTCTTC. Its translation is CASSPLGGNEQFF. The whole variable domain, filled in from reference TRBV18 and TRBJ2-1, reads NAGVMQNPRHLVRRRGQEARLRCSPMKGHSHVYWYRQLPEEGLKFMVYLQKENIIDESGMPKERFSAEFPKEGPSILRIQQVVRGDSAAYFCASSPLGGNEQFFGPGTRLTVL.

The J gene is TRBJ1-2, the V gene TRBV6-5, with a possible D match to TRBD1 (5 bases). This CDR3 is 14 amino acids long. Germline V gene sequence: CDR1 MNHEY, CDR2 SVGAGI. V lost 0 bases and J lost 7, with 12 bases in between. The CDR3 bases are TGTGCCAGCAGTTACTCCCAGGGTGGGACTGGCTACACCTTC. Translating it yields CASSYSQGGTGYTF.

The chain employs TRBV19 and TRBJ2-7; no reliable D call. Looked up from germline, CDR1 is LNHDA and CDR2 is SQIVND (reference sequence). CDR3 length: 13 residues. The V end lost 0 bases, the J end lost 11 bases, and 14 bases lay between the germline ends. CDR3 amino acids: CASSIDLIQWKYF. CDR3 nucleotide sequence: TGTGCCAGTAGTATAGACCTAATACAGTGGAAGTACTTC.

This clone was seen only once. The chain is built from TRBV14 and TRBJ2-7; unclear D gene. This CDR3 region has 12 residues. CDR1 and CDR2 (germline): SGHDN, FVKESK. Trimming removed 4 bases from V and 2 bases from J, with 6 bases in between. CDR3 sequence (DNA): TGTGCCAGCAGCCGGTTCCCCTACGAGCAGTACTTC. It is translated as CASSRFPYEQYF.

This chain joins TRBV5-1 and TRBJ1-1, with D hard to call. Germline-derived CDR1 and CDR2 are SGHRS and YFSETQ. This CDR3 is built from 13 residues. Trimming removed 0 bases at V and 4 bases at J, with 7 bases between. The DNA for the CDR3 is TGCGCCAGCAGCTTGGTGTTGGGCACTGAAGCTTTCTTT. It translates to CASSLVLGTEAFF. Drawing the rest from reference TRBV5-1 and TRBJ1-1, the complete variable domain is KAGVTQTPRYLIKTRGQQVTLSCSPISGHRSVSWYQQTPGQGLQFLFEYFSETQRNKGNFPGRFSGRQFSNSRSEMNVSTLELGDSALYLCASSLVLGTEAFFGQGTRLTVV.

The V gene is TRBV6-6, the J gene TRBJ2-2, with 7 nucleotides matching TRBD1. J gave up 0 bases and V 0 bases, and 1 base lay outside the gene matches. Germline V CDR1 and CDR2: MNHNY, SVGAGI (reference sequence). The CDR3 is 16 amino acids. The CDR3 loop is CASSYSGGANTGELFF. The DNA for the CDR3 is TGTGCCAGCAGTTACTCAGGGGGCGCGAACACCGGGGAGCTGTTTTTT.

The rearrangement links TRBV7-8 to TRBJ1-5; D might be TRBD1 (5 bases). Germline assignment: CDR1 SGHVS and CDR2 FQNEAQ. The CDR3 is 18 residues long. Trimming cost V 1 base and J 5 bases, with 21 bases left between them. The CDR3 reads CASSLGGWGGIMDQPQHF. The DNA of the CDR3 is TGTGCCAGCAGCTTAGGGGGCTGGGGAGGGATAATGGATCAGCCCCAGCATTTT. Drawing the rest from reference TRBV7-8 and TRBJ1-5, the complete variable domain is GAGVSQSPRYKVAKRGQDVALRCDPISGHVSLFWYQQALGQGPEFLTYFQNEAQLDKSGLPSDRFFAERPEGSVSTLKIQRTQQEDSAVYLCASSLGGWGGIMDQPQHFGDGTRLSIL.

J is TRBJ2-2 and V is TRBV6-6; TRBD1 is a possible D gene (6 bases). Germline lookup yields CDR1 MNHNY and CDR2 SVGAGI (reference sequence). Trimming left V 2 bases short and J 0 bases short, with 7 bases between. The CDR3 sequence is 15 residues long. CDR3 protein: CASSYTGTNTGELFF. Written as DNA, the CDR3 is TGTGCCAGCAGTTACACAGGGACGAACACCGGGGAGCTGTTTTTT.